The entry that follows covers one T cell receptor (beta chain) sequence. Its specific antigen is unknown. Base-call qualities are not available, and no considerably larger clone is one nucleotide away. This entry comes from a study of STAT5B mutations in CD4+ large granular lymphocyte leukemia (dated by TCRdb to about 2022). Regarding the research as a whole: Among the healthy controls, the CDR3 'QG' motif was associated with a particular HLA allele. The study compared the TCRbeta repertoires of patients with CD4+ T-cell large granular lymphocyte leukemia against the TCRbeta repertoires of healthy blood donors. Flow cytometry on FACSCanto II or FACSVerse showed that the purified fractions were more than 95% pure among lymphocytes. On the study overall, not on this receptor specifically: Main leukemic clonotypes were private to each patient, although 25% to 30% appeared at low frequency in other patients' non-leukemic repertoires. The data were not HLA-matched, and the relatively small sample size could explain the higher clonality seen in CD4+ compared with CD8+ T-LGLL. CD4-sorted patient repertoires appeared more clonal than healthy CD4+ repertoires, and this difference persisted after removing the putative leukemic clones. Enrichment of TRBV06-family usage was observed among the top patient clones (8/27) relative to healthy controls (2/35).

The immunoSEQ assay at survey resolution was applied to genomic DNA for sequencing of TCRbeta rearrangements. The original methods were these. In the TCR sequencing data, the lowest productive clonotype frequency that could be detected was 2.59 x 10-5. Analyses included only productive TCRbeta rearrangements, meaning complete and in-frame sequences. Clonality for each sample was calculated as Simpson clonality in the immunoSEQ Analyzer version 3.0. Clones were binned by frequency as very rare, small, medium, large (1-20%) or hyperexpanded (>20%). Generation probabilities were estimated with OLGA 1.2.3, V-gene circos plots were made with VDJtools, specificities were searched in VDJdb, and CDR3 motifs were identified with GLIPH. TCRdb provides this immuneACCESS table in a form limited to in-frame rearrangements. Some clones are lacking; in checked studies, under half of them reflect an unresolved V gene, and why the rest are absent is not known. The V and J calls and clone size come from that table; D and trimming were worked out from the DNA. The sample includes around 28,000 clones, with roughly 70% observed a single time. Of the sample, roughly 1% falls within the top ten clones.

Healthy controls were approximately 40 blood donors whose buffy coats came from the Finnish Red Cross blood service. All TCR-sequenced material derived from peripheral blood: patient blood samples and healthy donor buffy coats. Ficoll-Hypaque gradient centrifugation was used to isolate peripheral blood mononuclear cells. CD4+ cells were purified magnetically from the buffy coats of healthy controls. The Gentra Puregene Cell and Tissue kit was used to extract genomic DNA, and a Qubit 2.0 fluorometer was used to measure the amount of genomic DNA. The V end gives up 4 bases and the J end 2 bases, leaving 1 base in the junction not matched to a gene. Inclusive of the bounding cysteine and phenylalanine, the CDR3 is 13 residues long. Just the 39-base CDR3 DNA is kept, in frame starting at base 1. Reading the germline V gene gives CDR1 SNHLY and CDR2 FYNNEI.

The clonotype was recovered from a human donor in good health. The sequencing sample was made of CD4+ T cells from blood buffy coats. The chain is made from TRBV2 and TRBJ1-2; a stretch of 7 junction bases matches TRBD1. At the DNA level, the sequence is TGTGCCAGCAGTGCGGACAGGAACTATGGCTACACCTTC. Its protein product is CASSADRNYGYTF.